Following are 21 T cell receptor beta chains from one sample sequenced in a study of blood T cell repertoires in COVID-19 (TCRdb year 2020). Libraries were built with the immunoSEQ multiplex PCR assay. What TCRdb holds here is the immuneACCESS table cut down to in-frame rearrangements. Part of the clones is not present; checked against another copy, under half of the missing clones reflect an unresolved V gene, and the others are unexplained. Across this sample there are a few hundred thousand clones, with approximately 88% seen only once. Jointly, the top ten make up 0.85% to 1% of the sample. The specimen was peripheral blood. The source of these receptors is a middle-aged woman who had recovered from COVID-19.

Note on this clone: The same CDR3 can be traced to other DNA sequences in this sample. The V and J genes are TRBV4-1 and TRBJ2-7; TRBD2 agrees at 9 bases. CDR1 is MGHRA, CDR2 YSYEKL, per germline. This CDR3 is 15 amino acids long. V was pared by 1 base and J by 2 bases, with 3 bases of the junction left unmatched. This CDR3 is CASSQGLAGPYEQYF. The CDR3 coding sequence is TGCGCCAGCAGCCAAGGTCTAGCGGGGCCCTACGAGCAGTACTTC.

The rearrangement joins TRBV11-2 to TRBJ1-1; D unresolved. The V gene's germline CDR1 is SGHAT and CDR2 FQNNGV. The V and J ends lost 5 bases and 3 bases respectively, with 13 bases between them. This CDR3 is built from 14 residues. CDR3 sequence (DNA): TGTGCCAGCAGCGCAGACACCCCTCACACTGAAGCTTTCTTT. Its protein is CASSADTPHTEAFF.

The CDR3: CSVVQGAYDNEQFF. In DNA, the CDR3 is TGCAGCGTTGTACAGGGGGCGTACGACAATGAGCAGTTCTTC. The rearrangement links TRBV29-1 to TRBJ2-1; 9 bases line up with TRBD1. This CDR3 is built from 14 residues. The junction had 6 bases not matched to a gene; V was cut back by 4 bases and J by 5 bases. Germline CDR1 reads SQVTM; CDR2 reads ANQGSEA.

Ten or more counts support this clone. CDR3 residues: CASSVAQGEAFF. The CDR3 DNA follows: TGTGCCAGCAGCGTTGCTCAGGGAGAAGCTTTCTTT. J is TRBJ1-1 and V is TRBV9; D may be TRBD1 (5 bases). The V end lost 2 bases, the J end lost 8 bases, and 10 bases lay between the germline ends. The CDR3 length is 12 residues. The germline V gene encodes CDR1 SGDLS and CDR2 YYNGEE.

CDR3 coding DNA: TGTGCCAGCAGCCAAGTGCAGGCACATGCAACTAATGAAAAACTGTTTTTT. It is translated as CASSQVQAHATNEKLFF. The chain employs TRBV4-2 and TRBJ1-4; D not resolved. Germline lookup yields CDR1 LGHNA and CDR2 YNFKEQ. V shed 1 base and J shed 0 bases, with 12 bases lying between them. The CDR3 is 17 residues long.

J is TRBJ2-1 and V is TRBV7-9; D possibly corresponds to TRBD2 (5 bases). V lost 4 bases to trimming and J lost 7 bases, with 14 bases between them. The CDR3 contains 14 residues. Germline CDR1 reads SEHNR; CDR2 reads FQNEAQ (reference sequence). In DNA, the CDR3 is TGTGCCAGCAGCTCGCCGGAGACTACGAATGAGCAGTTCTTC. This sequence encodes CASSSPETTNEQFF.

In nucleotides, the CDR3 is TGTGCCAGCAGCAAAGATTGGGGTACAGGGTTTGGCTACACCTTC. Translated, it gives CASSKDWGTGFGYTF. The rearrangement joins TRBV21-1 to TRBJ1-2; TRBD1, the table's D call, was not compared with the DNA. TRBV21-1 is designated a pseudogene. The CDR3 extends over 15 amino acids.

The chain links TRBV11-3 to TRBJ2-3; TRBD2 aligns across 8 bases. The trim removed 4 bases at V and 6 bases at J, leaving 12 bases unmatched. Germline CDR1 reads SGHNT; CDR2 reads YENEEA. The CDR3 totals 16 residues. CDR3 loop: CASSSQAGVEADTQYF. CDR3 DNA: TGTGCCAGCAGCTCCCAAGCGGGAGTTGAGGCGGATACGCAGTATTTT.

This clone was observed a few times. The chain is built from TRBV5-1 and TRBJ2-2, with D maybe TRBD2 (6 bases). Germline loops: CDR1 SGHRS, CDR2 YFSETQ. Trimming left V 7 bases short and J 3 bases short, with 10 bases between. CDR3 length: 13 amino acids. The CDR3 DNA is TGCGCCAGCGGGGACTCTGACACCGGGGAGCTGTTTTTT. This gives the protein CASGDSDTGELFF.

The CDR3 here is CASSIPGTGWDTGELFF. As DNA, the CDR3 is TGTGCCAGCAGCATCCCCGGGACAGGGTGGGACACCGGGGAGCTGTTTTTT. V is TRBV9 and J is TRBJ2-2, with 9 nucleotides matching TRBD1. With 4 bases clipped from V and 3 bases from J, the junction kept 10 bases outside the gene matches. The CDR3 totals 17 residues. The germline V gene encodes CDR1 SGDLS and CDR2 YYNGEE.

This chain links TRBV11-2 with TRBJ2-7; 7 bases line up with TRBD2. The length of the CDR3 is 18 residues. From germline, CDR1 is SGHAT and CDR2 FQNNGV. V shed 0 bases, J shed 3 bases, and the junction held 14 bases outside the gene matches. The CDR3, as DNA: TGTGCCAGCAGCTTAGACCCCGTTGCGGGAGAGGACGGCTACGAGCAGTACTTC. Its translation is CASSLDPVAGEDGYEQYF.

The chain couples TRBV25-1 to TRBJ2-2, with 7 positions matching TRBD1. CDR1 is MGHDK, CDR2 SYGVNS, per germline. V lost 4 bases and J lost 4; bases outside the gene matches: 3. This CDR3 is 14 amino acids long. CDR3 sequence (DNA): TGTGCCAGCAGTGCCCGGGACAGCACCGGGGAGCTGTTTTTT. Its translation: CASSARDSTGELFF.

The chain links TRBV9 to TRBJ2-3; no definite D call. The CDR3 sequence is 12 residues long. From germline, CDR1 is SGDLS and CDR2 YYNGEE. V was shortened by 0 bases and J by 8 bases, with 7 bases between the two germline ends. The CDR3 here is CASSVGASTQYF. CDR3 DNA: TGTGCCAGCAGCGTAGGGGCCTCTACGCAGTATTTT.

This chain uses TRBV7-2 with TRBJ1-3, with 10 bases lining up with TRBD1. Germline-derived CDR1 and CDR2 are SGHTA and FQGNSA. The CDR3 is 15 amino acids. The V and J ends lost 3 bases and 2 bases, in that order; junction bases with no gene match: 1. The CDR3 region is CASSLTGGAGNTIYF. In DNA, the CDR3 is TGTGCCAGCAGCTTGACAGGGGGCGCTGGAAACACCATATATTTT.

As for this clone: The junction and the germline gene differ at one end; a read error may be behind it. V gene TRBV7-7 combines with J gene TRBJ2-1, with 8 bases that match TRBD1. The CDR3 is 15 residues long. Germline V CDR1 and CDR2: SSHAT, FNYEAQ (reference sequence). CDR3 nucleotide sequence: TGTGCTAGCAGCTTAGGCAGGGGGCCCTACAATGAGCAGTTCTTC. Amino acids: CASSLGRGPYNEQFF.

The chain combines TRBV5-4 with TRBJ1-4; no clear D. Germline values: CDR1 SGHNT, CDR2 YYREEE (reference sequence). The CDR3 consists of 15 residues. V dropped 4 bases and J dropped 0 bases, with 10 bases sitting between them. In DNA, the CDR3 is TGTGCCAGCAGCGCCGGGAGCGCAACTAATGAAAAACTGTTTTTT. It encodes CASSAGSATNEKLFF.

The CDR3 spells CASSHSGGADTQYF. The CDR3 bases are TGTGCCAGCAGTCACTCGGGGGGGGCAGATACGCAGTATTTT. This rearrangement joins TRBV28 to TRBJ2-3; 8 bases align to TRBD2. Per the germline V gene, CDR1 is MDHEN and CDR2 is SYDVKM. The J segment lost 4 bases and the V segment lost 5 bases, leaving 5 bases of the junction unmatched. The CDR3 runs to 14 residues. The whole variable domain, remainder taken from reference TRBV28 and TRBJ2-3, is DVKVTQSSRYLVKRTGEKVFLECVQDMDHENMFWYRQDPGLGLRLIYFSYDVKMKEKGDIPEGYSVSREKKERFSLILESASTNQTSMYLCASSHSGGADTQYFGPGTRLTVL.

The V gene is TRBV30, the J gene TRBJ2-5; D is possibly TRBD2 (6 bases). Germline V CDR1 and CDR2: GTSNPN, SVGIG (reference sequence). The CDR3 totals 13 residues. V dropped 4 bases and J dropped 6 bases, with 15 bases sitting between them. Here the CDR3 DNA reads TGTGCCTGGACCCCACTAGCTGGACAGACCCAGTACTTC. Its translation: CAWTPLAGQTQYF.

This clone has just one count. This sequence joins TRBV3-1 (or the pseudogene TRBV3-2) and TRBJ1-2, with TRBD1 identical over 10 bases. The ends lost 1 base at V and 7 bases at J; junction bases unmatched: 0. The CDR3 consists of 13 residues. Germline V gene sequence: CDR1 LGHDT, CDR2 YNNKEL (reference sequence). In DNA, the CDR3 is TGTGCCAGCAGCCAAGGGACAGGGGGTGGCTACACCTTC. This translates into CASSQGTGGGYTF.

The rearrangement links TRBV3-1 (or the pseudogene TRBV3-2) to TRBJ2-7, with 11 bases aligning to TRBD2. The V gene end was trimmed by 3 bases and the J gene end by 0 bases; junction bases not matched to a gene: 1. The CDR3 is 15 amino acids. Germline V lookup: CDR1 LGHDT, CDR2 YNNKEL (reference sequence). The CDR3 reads CASSQTSGVSYEQYF. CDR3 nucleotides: TGTGCCAGCAGCCAGACTAGCGGGGTCTCCTACGAGCAGTACTTC.

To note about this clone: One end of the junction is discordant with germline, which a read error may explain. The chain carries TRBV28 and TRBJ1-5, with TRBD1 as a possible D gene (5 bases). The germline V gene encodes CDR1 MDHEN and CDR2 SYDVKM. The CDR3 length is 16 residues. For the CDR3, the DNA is TGTGCAAGCAGTTTCGGGGGGTCGGAGGGCAATCAGCCCCAGCATTTT. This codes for CASSFGGSEGNQPQHF. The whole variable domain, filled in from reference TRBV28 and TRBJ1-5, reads DVKVTQSSRYLVKRTGEKVFLECVQDMDHENMFWYRQDPGLGLRLIYFSYDVKMKEKGDIPEGYSVSREKKERFSLILESASTNQTSMYLCASSFGGSEGNQPQHFGDGTRLSIL.